This is a list of T cell receptor beta chains from one sample in a study of cytomegalovirus exposure and HLA in healthy donors. Here immunoSEQ multiplex PCR was the method, and the copy in TCRdb shows in-frame clones only, minus some. This sample has about 130,000 clones, with 75% found just once. Sample: PBMCs. The origin of the receptors is a man aged 25 to 40 in good health and CMV-seronegative. The CDR3 runs from the conserved cysteine through the conserved F or W. The D gene is left open where the match is weak. Rows give clone size only sometimes, using once, few, many, or a class for an expanded clone.

j_call,d_call,clone_size,v_call,cdr3_aa,cdr3_nt
TRBJ1-5,.,.,TRBV28,CASSTSRGSQHF,TGTGCCAGCAGTACCTCCCGAGGCAGCCAGCATTTT
TRBJ1-5,.,.,TRBV4-2,CASSQDSGQTKLPQHF,TGTGCCAGCAGCCAAGATAGTGGGCAGACAAAACTGCCCCAGCATTTT
TRBJ2-1,.,.,TRBV7-2,CASSLNAPGYNEQFF,TGTGCCAGCAGCTTAAATGCCCCGGGGTACAATGAGCAGTTCTTC
TRBJ2-3,TRBD2,.,TRBV10-1,CASSELAGVSNTDTQYF,TGCGCCAGCAGTGAATTAGCGGGAGTTTCAAACACAGATACGCAGTATTTT
TRBJ1-2,TRBD1,.,TRBV6-4,CASRGTGRANYGYTF,TGTGCCAGCAGGGGGACAGGGCGGGCCAACTATGGCTACACCTTC
TRBJ2-1,TRBD1,.,TRBV19,CASCRDSSYNEQFF,TGTGCCAGTTGTCGGGACAGCTCCTACAATGAGCAGTTCTTC
TRBJ2-7,.,few,TRBV28,CATQTGAYEQYF,TGTGCCACCCAAACCGGGGCCTACGAGCAGTACTTC
TRBJ2-7,TRBD1,.,TRBV5-4,CASSSLDRGEQYF,TGTGCCAGCAGCTCCTTAGACAGGGGGGAGCAGTACTTC
TRBJ1-2,TRBD1,.,TRBV2,CASSQPSGQAYGYTF,TGTGCCAGCAGTCAGCCCTCCGGACAGGCCTATGGCTACACCTTC
TRBJ2-5,TRBD1,few,TRBV18,CASSLSDRHQETQYF,TGTGCCAGCTCTCTATCGGACAGGCACCAAGAGACCCAGTACTTC
TRBJ1-2,TRBD1,few,TRBV5-8,CASSFLTGGYGYTF,TGTGCCAGCAGCTTCTTGACAGGGGGATATGGCTACACCTTC
TRBJ1-2,.,.,TRBV7-2,CASSSDRLSYGYTF,TGTGCCAGCAGCTCCGACAGGCTCTCCTATGGCTACACCTTC
TRBJ2-2,.,.,TRBV10-3,CAIRVDTGELFF,TGTGCCATCCGAGTGGACACCGGGGAGCTGTTTTTT
TRBJ2-7,TRBD2,.,TRBV27,CASSLGAGLAEYEQYF,TGTGCCAGCAGTTTAGGAGCGGGACTAGCGGAATACGAGCAGTACTTC
TRBJ2-2,.,.,TRBV2,CASGIDRYTGELFF,TGTGCCAGCGGGATAGACAGGTACACCGGGGAGCTGTTTTTT
TRBJ1-5,TRBD1,few,TRBV19,CASRGAVYQPQHF,TGTGCCAGCAGGGGGGCGGTTTATCAGCCCCAGCATTTT
TRBJ2-7,.,.,TRBV7-9,CASSPQPGPGEQYF,TGTGCCAGCAGCCCACAGCCGGGTCCGGGAGAGCAGTACTTC
TRBJ1-1,.,once,TRBV12-2,CASRLGDFRRNTEAFF,TGTGCAAGTCGCTTAGGAGACTTTCGGAGGAACACTGAAGCTTTCTTT
TRBJ1-4,.,.,TRBV6-1,CASSEARGANEKLFF,TGTGCCAGCAGTGAAGCGCGGGGGGCCAATGAAAAACTGTTTTTT
TRBJ2-5,TRBD2,few,TRBV18,CASSPPPSGETQYF,TGTGCCAGCTCACCACCCCCTAGCGGAGAGACCCAGTACTTC
TRBJ2-1,TRBD2,.,TRBV20-1,CSVAGGEQFF,TGCAGTGTCGCGGGGGGTGAGCAGTTCTTC
TRBJ1-6,.,.,TRBV7-8,CASSLTGNSPLHF,TGTGCCAGCAGCCTAACAGGGAATTCACCCCTCCACTTT
TRBJ2-6,.,.,TRBV30,CAWTRRSAGANVLTF,TGTGCCTGGACCCGCAGGTCAGCCGGGGCCAACGTCCTGACTTTC
TRBJ2-7,.,.,TRBV6-5,CASRQGERYEQYF,TGTGCCAGCAGACAGGGTGAACGGTACGAGCAGTACTTC
TRBJ2-5,.,.,TRBV5-1,CASSLNYLETQYF,TGCGCCAGCAGCTTAAACTACTTAGAGACCCAGTACTTC
TRBJ1-3,.,.,TRBV9,CASSVGTVNTIYF,TGTGCCAGCAGCGTAGGAACAGTAAACACCATATATTTT
TRBJ1-4,.,.,TRBV29-1,CSAEGDEKLFF,TGCAGCGCCGAGGGGGATGAAAAACTGTTTTTT
TRBJ2-7,.,.,TRBV7-9,CASSLEVRGEAYEQYF,TGTGCCAGCAGCTTAGAAGTGCGAGGGGAGGCCTACGAGCAGTACTTC
TRBJ2-7,.,.,TRBV1,CTSSQGAGTISYEQYF,TGCACCAGCAGCCAAGGGGCCGGGACTATCTCCTACGAGCAGTACTTC
TRBJ2-5,TRBD1,.,TRBV5-5,CASSSGQGGELETQYF,TGTGCCAGCAGCTCTGGACAGGGTGGGGAGCTAGAGACCCAGTACTTC
TRBJ2-7,.,few,TRBV29-1,CSVGRDTAGEQYF,TGCAGCGTTGGTCGGGACACCGCCGGCGAGCAGTACTTC
TRBJ1-1,TRBD1,.,TRBV6-5,CASKEIRTGVAFF,TGTGCCAGCAAGGAAATCAGGACAGGAGTAGCTTTCTTT
TRBJ1-1,TRBD1,.,TRBV29-1,CSVQRQGTEAFF,TGCAGCGTTCAACGACAGGGCACTGAAGCTTTCTTT
TRBJ1-1,.,.,TRBV5-1,CASSSTGMNTEAFF,TGCGCCAGCAGCTCTACAGGGATGAACACTGAAGCTTTCTTT
TRBJ1-2,TRBD1,.,TRBV5-1,CASSSRTGVAYGYTF,TGCGCCAGCAGCTCGAGGACAGGGGTGGCCTATGGCTACACCTTC
TRBJ1-1,.,.,TRBV19,CASSPRGTMNTEAFF,TGTGCCAGTAGCCCGAGGGGGACTATGAACACTGAAGCTTTCTTT